This T cell receptor (beta chain) is drawn from a study of CD8 T cells in Susac syndrome. Reverse transcription used about 0.45 to 1 ug RNA and random hexamers. The CDR3 of TCR beta was amplified by immunoSEQ multiplex PCR across 54 Vbeta and 13 Jbeta. TCRdb ran MiXCR on the immunoSEQ multiplex PCR reads and lists one entry per CDR3 protein. The sample includes 150,000 to 200,000 distinct CDR3 sequences, around 94% seen only once; the top ten take over 0.12%. The source of this sequence is a human donor in good health. The sample was CD4+ T cells from PBMCs.

The chain's CDR3 is CASSLGPFTDTQYF. In nucleotides, the CDR3 is TGTGCCAGCAGCCTTGGTCCGTTCACAGATACGCAGTATTTT. The V gene is TRBV7-2, the J gene TRBJ2-3; no reliable D call. The CDR3 consists of 14 residues. Germline V gives CDR1 SGHTA, CDR2 FQGNSA. Trimming cost V 5 bases and J 2 bases, with 11 bases left between them.